This TCR beta chain was recovered during a study of blood T cell repertoires in COVID-19. Study information: Acute-phase and convalescent COVID-19 samples originated in the United States, Italy and Spain.

Authors' analysis steps: Nucleated cell number was recorded as an estimate derived from reference gene primer amplification. Sequenced by immunoSEQ multiplex PCR; TCRdb stores in-frame clones only, minus some. The D gene and trimming were derived from the DNA, and the V and J assignments and clone size from that table. The sample holds 300,000 or so clones; around 90% are singletons and the top ten take over 1%. The clonotype originates from a man aged 70 or older with acute or convalescent COVID-19. Sequenced: peripheral blood.

The CDR3 here is CASREQLNTEAFF. In DNA form, the CDR3 reads TGTGCCAGCAGAGAACAGTTGAACACTGAAGCTTTCTTT. The chain links TRBV6-4 to TRBJ1-1; D ambiguous. CDR3 size: 13 residues. Trimming pared 6 bases from V and 0 bases from J, leaving 8 bases between. CDR1 and CDR2 from the germline V gene are MRHNA and SNTAGT.